This TCR beta chain was sequenced for a study of blood T cell repertoires in COVID-19. Turning to the study itself: Specimens from acute and convalescent COVID-19 originated in the United States, Italy and Spain. PBMCs, B-cell-depleted T cells, or T cells were the source of the cDNA or gDNA that made up the material.

This CDR3 is 13 amino acids long. Between the trimmed V and J ends, which lost 5 bases and 1 base, there was a span of 8 bases. Germline CDR1 is SGHTA and CDR2 is FQGTGA. Original handling: Reference gene primer amplification yielded estimated nucleated cell counts. Clones were read by immunoSEQ multiplex PCR, and TCRdb kept only the in-frame ones, dropping some. V, J and clone size were drawn from that table, and D and trimming were deduced from the DNA. The sample lists roughly 61,000 clones; about 83% were seen once. The rearrangement links TRBV7-3 to TRBJ2-5; D possibly corresponds to TRBD2 (6 bases). The TCR comes from a middle-aged man with active COVID-19. Material for sequencing was peripheral blood. DNA for the CDR3: TGTGCCAGCAGCCGTAGCGGCCAAGAGACCCAGTACTTC. As protein: CASSRSGQETQYF.